This is a list of T cell receptor beta chains from one sample in a study of lymphopenia after photon versus proton radiotherapy. Produced via immunoSEQ multiplex PCR; TCRdb's table is partial and in-frame only. The table has 70,000 or so clones, 92% seen once. The sequencing used peripheral blood, collected from a patient treated with photon-based radiotherapy. These receptor sequences come from a middle-aged woman with cholangiocarcinoma. Both conserved end residues are part of each CDR3. Fields, in order: D gene, V gene, J gene, clone size, CDR3 protein, CDR3 DNA. D genes are given only for firm matches. Rows may omit the clone size; those that give it use once, few, many or a size class.

.	TRBV15	TRBJ1-1	few	CATSRDLRVTEAFF	TGTGCCACCAGCAGAGATCTAAGGGTCACTGAAGCTTTCTTT
.	TRBV2	TRBJ1-1	.	CASSGTPTHRDTEAFF	TGTGCCAGCAGTGGGACGCCTACCCATAGGGACACTGAAGCTTTCTTT
.	TRBV5-5	TRBJ1-1	once	CASKRQGTTEAFF	TGTGCCAGCAAGCGGCAGGGGACCACTGAAGCTTTCTTT
.	TRBV9	TRBJ1-1	.	CASSVATSNTGNTEAFF	TGTGCCAGCAGCGTAGCGACATCAAACACGGGGAACACTGAAGCTTTCTTT
.	TRBV27	TRBJ2-7	.	CASSPAGPEGQYF	TGTGCCAGCAGCCCAGCGGGCCCTGAGGGGCAGTACTTC
.	TRBV9	TRBJ2-1	.	CASSVGSSSGDRSYNEQFF	TGTGCCAGCAGCGTAGGTTCGTCTAGCGGGGACAGGTCCTACAATGAGCAGTTCTTC
TRBD2	TRBV9	TRBJ2-1	once	CASSVDERGPWDEQFF	TGTGCCAGCAGCGTAGACGAGCGGGGGCCTTGGGATGAGCAGTTCTTC
.	TRBV20-1	TRBJ2-1	.	CSARAFNEQFF	TGCAGTGCTAGGGCTTTTAATGAGCAGTTCTTC
.	TRBV2	TRBJ1-2	.	CASSLTGDHYGYTF	TGTGCCAGCAGTTTGACAGGCGATCACTATGGCTACACCTTC
.	TRBV4-1	TRBJ2-1	.	CASSSPPADEQFF	TGCGCCAGCAGCTCGCCTCCGGCGGATGAGCAGTTCTTC
TRBD2	TRBV6-6	TRBJ2-1	once	CASSYRGEGNEQFF	TGTGCCAGCAGTTACAGAGGGGAGGGAAATGAGCAGTTCTTC
TRBD1	TRBV28	TRBJ2-7	.	CASSPDGLPGTASYEQYF	TGTGCCAGCAGTCCCGACGGACTTCCCGGGACAGCCTCCTACGAGCAGTACTTC
TRBD2	TRBV10-1	TRBJ2-1	.	CASRSGTSNEQFF	TGCGCCAGCCGGTCAGGGACTAGCAATGAGCAGTTCTTC
TRBD1	TRBV6-5	TRBJ2-7	.	CASSYDRGYEQYF	TGTGCCAGCAGTTACGACAGGGGGTACGAGCAGTACTTC
.	TRBV6-1	TRBJ2-7	.	CASRTEVFGTYEQYF	TGTGCCAGCAGGACAGAGGTGTTCGGGACTTACGAGCAGTACTTC
.	TRBV7-2	TRBJ1-1	.	CASSRTRDTEAFF	TGTGCCAGCAGTCGAACTCGGGACACTGAAGCTTTCTTT
.	TRBV2	TRBJ1-3	once	CASRLPGLTGSGNTIYF	TGTGCCAGCAGACTTCCGGGACTCACTGGATCTGGAAACACCATATATTTT
TRBD2	TRBV9	TRBJ2-7	.	CASSVDGGTSGISEQYF	TGTGCCAGCAGCGTGGACGGGGGGACTAGCGGGATTAGCGAGCAGTACTTC
.	TRBV9	TRBJ2-1	.	CASYRSSYNEQFF	TGTGCCAGTTACCGTAGCTCCTACAATGAGCAGTTCTTC
TRBD2	TRBV11-2	TRBJ2-7	once	CASSLDRLARNEQYF	TGTGCCAGCAGCTTAGATCGACTAGCGAGGAACGAGCAGTACTTC
.	TRBV28	TRBJ1-6	.	CASSLIEEPLHF	TGTGCCAGCAGTTTAATAGAGGAACCCCTCCACTTT
.	TRBV7-9	TRBJ2-3	.	CASSWPGLPDTDTQYF	TGTGCCAGCAGCTGGCCGGGCCTCCCGGACACAGATACGCAGTATTTT
.	TRBV6-5	TRBJ1-1	once	CASSQGTSKTEAFF	TGTGCCAGCAGTCAAGGAACATCAAAGACTGAAGCTTTCTTT
.	TRBV7-3	TRBJ2-2	.	CASSLYRALRAGELFF	TGTGCCAGCAGCTTATATCGGGCCTTGAGAGCCGGGGAGCTGTTTTTT
.	TRBV7-9	TRBJ1-4	medium-sized	CASSWSNGELFF	TGTGCCAGCAGCTGGTCGAACGGGGAACTGTTTTTT
.	TRBV4-1	TRBJ1-1	once	CASSQDAGGSAQIQNTEAFF	TGCGCCAGCAGCCAAGATGCTGGGGGTTCCGCCCAGATTCAGAACACTGAAGCTTTCTTT
TRBD1	TRBV4-2	TRBJ2-7	.	CASSPTGQGRYEQYF	TGTGCCAGCAGCCCTACCGGACAGGGGAGGTACGAGCAGTACTTC
.	TRBV2	TRBJ1-2	.	CASSPTALRTYGYTF	TGTGCCAGCAGTCCCACAGCCCTAAGGACTTATGGCTACACCTTC
.	TRBV11-1	TRBJ1-1	once	CASSLKGSEAFF	TGTGCCAGCAGCTTAAAGGGCTCTGAAGCTTTCTTT
.	TRBV27	TRBJ1-3	few	CASRPSSGNTIYF	TGTGCCAGCAGACCGAGCTCTGGAAACACCATATATTTT
.	TRBV5-8	TRBJ1-4	.	CASSLPGTNEKLFF	TGTGCCAGCAGCCTACCGGGCACAAATGAAAAACTGTTTTTT
TRBD1	TRBV29-1	TRBJ2-2	.	CSVRQGERTGELFF	TGCAGCGTGAGACAGGGGGAACGGACCGGGGAGCTGTTTTTT
.	TRBV6-6	TRBJ2-3	.	CASSLPNTLPDTQYF	TGTGCCAGCAGCCTTCCCAACACACTGCCAGATACGCAGTATTTT
.	TRBV28	TRBJ1-5	.	CASSLFRLGSPSHF	TGTGCCAGCAGTTTATTCCGTTTGGGGTCCCCCTCACATTTT
TRBD2	TRBV4-2	TRBJ2-1	.	CASSQDLGRLAAYNEQFF	TGTGCCAGCAGCCAAGATTTGGGGAGACTAGCAGCCTACAATGAGCAGTTCTTC
TRBD1	TRBV18	TRBJ2-7	once	CASSPGQGVEQYF	TGTGCCAGCTCACCGGGACAGGGCGTCGAGCAGTACTTC
.	TRBV4-3	TRBJ1-1	.	CASSQEVEGFGTEAFF	TGCGCCAGCAGCCAAGAGGTGGAGGGCTTCGGCACTGAAGCTTTCTTT
.	TRBV4-1	TRBJ2-5	.	CASSQDGGEGRTQYF	TGCGCCAGCAGCCAAGATGGAGGGGAAGGACGGACCCAGTACTTC
.	TRBV7-6	TRBJ1-3	.	CASSTSAGGSGNTIYF	TGTGCCAGCAGCACTTCCGCCGGGGGCTCTGGAAACACCATATATTTT
TRBD1	TRBV27	TRBJ2-2	.	CASSLWAGRTGGAGELFF	TGTGCCAGCAGTTTGTGGGCGGGGAGGACAGGGGGTGCCGGGGAGCTGTTTTTT
TRBD2	TRBV28	TRBJ2-7	.	CASSSTGTSGFYEQYF	TGTGCCAGCAGTTCAACCGGGACTAGCGGTTTCTACGAGCAGTACTTC
TRBD2	TRBV5-4	TRBJ2-1	.	CASSLEGTILSSYNEQFF	TGTGCCAGCAGCTTGGAAGGGACTATACTGAGCTCCTACAATGAGCAGTTCTTC
.	TRBV29-1	TRBJ2-1	.	CSVGPGRREQFF	TGCAGCGTTGGCCCCGGTCGGCGCGAGCAGTTCTTC
.	TRBV9	TRBJ2-1	.	CASRKEIGVGEEQFF	TGTGCCAGCAGGAAAGAGATAGGGGTCGGCGAAGAGCAGTTCTTC
.	TRBV7-8	TRBJ1-3	.	CASSLETGNTIYF	TGTGCCAGCAGCTTAGAGACAGGAAACACCATATATTTT
.	TRBV6-1	TRBJ1-2	.	CASGTWGGYTF	TGTGCCAGCGGCACCTGGGGCGGCTACACCTTC
.	TRBV27	TRBJ1-1	.	CASSADTQGTEAFF	TGTGCCAGCAGTGCAGACACCCAGGGCACTGAAGCTTTCTTT
.	TRBV4-1	TRBJ1-1	.	CASSQEGGLRTAFF	TGCGCCAGCAGCCAAGAAGGCGGTTTGCGGACAGCTTTCTTT
.	TRBV4-1	TRBJ1-2	.	CASSQTGPVIYGYTF	TGCGCCAGCAGCCAGACGGGACCTGTAATCTATGGCTACACCTTC
TRBD2	TRBV10-3	TRBJ2-7	.	CAISVTSGDAEQYF	TGTGCCATCAGTGTCACTAGCGGGGACGCTGAGCAGTACTTC
TRBD1	TRBV5-5	TRBJ1-2	.	CASSWDSLGYTF	TGTGCCAGCAGCTGGGACAGTCTGGGCTACACCTTC
.	TRBV19	TRBJ1-1	once	CASSQGRWNTEAFF	TGTGCCAGTAGCCAGGGGCGCTGGAACACTGAAGCTTTCTTT
.	TRBV19	TRBJ2-5	.	CASSIGGAETQYF	TGTGCCAGTAGTATCGGGGGTGCAGAGACCCAGTACTTC
TRBD1	TRBV30	TRBJ1-5	.	CAWSVRTGSSYSNQPQHF	TGTGCCTGGAGTGTACGGACAGGTAGTTCCTATAGCAATCAGCCCCAGCATTTT
.	TRBV18	TRBJ1-2	.	CASSPVSSTVSYGYTF	TGTGCCAGCTCACCAGTAAGTTCGACAGTTTCCTATGGCTACACCTTC
.	TRBV23-1	TRBJ2-7	.	CASSQTDGPTEQYF	TGCGCCAGCAGTCAAACGGACGGCCCCACCGAGCAGTACTTC
.	TRBV5-5	TRBJ1-5	.	CASSLEGGAWSNQPQHF	TGTGCCAGCAGCTTGGAGGGAGGGGCATGGAGCAATCAGCCCCAGCATTTT
.	TRBV28	TRBJ2-1	once	CASRRAWGSYNEQFF	TGTGCCAGCAGGCGTGCTTGGGGCTCCTACAATGAGCAGTTCTTC
TRBD1	TRBV27	TRBJ1-2	.	CASSSGQGPHFYGYTF	TGTGCCAGCAGTTCCGGACAGGGGCCACACTTCTATGGCTACACCTTC